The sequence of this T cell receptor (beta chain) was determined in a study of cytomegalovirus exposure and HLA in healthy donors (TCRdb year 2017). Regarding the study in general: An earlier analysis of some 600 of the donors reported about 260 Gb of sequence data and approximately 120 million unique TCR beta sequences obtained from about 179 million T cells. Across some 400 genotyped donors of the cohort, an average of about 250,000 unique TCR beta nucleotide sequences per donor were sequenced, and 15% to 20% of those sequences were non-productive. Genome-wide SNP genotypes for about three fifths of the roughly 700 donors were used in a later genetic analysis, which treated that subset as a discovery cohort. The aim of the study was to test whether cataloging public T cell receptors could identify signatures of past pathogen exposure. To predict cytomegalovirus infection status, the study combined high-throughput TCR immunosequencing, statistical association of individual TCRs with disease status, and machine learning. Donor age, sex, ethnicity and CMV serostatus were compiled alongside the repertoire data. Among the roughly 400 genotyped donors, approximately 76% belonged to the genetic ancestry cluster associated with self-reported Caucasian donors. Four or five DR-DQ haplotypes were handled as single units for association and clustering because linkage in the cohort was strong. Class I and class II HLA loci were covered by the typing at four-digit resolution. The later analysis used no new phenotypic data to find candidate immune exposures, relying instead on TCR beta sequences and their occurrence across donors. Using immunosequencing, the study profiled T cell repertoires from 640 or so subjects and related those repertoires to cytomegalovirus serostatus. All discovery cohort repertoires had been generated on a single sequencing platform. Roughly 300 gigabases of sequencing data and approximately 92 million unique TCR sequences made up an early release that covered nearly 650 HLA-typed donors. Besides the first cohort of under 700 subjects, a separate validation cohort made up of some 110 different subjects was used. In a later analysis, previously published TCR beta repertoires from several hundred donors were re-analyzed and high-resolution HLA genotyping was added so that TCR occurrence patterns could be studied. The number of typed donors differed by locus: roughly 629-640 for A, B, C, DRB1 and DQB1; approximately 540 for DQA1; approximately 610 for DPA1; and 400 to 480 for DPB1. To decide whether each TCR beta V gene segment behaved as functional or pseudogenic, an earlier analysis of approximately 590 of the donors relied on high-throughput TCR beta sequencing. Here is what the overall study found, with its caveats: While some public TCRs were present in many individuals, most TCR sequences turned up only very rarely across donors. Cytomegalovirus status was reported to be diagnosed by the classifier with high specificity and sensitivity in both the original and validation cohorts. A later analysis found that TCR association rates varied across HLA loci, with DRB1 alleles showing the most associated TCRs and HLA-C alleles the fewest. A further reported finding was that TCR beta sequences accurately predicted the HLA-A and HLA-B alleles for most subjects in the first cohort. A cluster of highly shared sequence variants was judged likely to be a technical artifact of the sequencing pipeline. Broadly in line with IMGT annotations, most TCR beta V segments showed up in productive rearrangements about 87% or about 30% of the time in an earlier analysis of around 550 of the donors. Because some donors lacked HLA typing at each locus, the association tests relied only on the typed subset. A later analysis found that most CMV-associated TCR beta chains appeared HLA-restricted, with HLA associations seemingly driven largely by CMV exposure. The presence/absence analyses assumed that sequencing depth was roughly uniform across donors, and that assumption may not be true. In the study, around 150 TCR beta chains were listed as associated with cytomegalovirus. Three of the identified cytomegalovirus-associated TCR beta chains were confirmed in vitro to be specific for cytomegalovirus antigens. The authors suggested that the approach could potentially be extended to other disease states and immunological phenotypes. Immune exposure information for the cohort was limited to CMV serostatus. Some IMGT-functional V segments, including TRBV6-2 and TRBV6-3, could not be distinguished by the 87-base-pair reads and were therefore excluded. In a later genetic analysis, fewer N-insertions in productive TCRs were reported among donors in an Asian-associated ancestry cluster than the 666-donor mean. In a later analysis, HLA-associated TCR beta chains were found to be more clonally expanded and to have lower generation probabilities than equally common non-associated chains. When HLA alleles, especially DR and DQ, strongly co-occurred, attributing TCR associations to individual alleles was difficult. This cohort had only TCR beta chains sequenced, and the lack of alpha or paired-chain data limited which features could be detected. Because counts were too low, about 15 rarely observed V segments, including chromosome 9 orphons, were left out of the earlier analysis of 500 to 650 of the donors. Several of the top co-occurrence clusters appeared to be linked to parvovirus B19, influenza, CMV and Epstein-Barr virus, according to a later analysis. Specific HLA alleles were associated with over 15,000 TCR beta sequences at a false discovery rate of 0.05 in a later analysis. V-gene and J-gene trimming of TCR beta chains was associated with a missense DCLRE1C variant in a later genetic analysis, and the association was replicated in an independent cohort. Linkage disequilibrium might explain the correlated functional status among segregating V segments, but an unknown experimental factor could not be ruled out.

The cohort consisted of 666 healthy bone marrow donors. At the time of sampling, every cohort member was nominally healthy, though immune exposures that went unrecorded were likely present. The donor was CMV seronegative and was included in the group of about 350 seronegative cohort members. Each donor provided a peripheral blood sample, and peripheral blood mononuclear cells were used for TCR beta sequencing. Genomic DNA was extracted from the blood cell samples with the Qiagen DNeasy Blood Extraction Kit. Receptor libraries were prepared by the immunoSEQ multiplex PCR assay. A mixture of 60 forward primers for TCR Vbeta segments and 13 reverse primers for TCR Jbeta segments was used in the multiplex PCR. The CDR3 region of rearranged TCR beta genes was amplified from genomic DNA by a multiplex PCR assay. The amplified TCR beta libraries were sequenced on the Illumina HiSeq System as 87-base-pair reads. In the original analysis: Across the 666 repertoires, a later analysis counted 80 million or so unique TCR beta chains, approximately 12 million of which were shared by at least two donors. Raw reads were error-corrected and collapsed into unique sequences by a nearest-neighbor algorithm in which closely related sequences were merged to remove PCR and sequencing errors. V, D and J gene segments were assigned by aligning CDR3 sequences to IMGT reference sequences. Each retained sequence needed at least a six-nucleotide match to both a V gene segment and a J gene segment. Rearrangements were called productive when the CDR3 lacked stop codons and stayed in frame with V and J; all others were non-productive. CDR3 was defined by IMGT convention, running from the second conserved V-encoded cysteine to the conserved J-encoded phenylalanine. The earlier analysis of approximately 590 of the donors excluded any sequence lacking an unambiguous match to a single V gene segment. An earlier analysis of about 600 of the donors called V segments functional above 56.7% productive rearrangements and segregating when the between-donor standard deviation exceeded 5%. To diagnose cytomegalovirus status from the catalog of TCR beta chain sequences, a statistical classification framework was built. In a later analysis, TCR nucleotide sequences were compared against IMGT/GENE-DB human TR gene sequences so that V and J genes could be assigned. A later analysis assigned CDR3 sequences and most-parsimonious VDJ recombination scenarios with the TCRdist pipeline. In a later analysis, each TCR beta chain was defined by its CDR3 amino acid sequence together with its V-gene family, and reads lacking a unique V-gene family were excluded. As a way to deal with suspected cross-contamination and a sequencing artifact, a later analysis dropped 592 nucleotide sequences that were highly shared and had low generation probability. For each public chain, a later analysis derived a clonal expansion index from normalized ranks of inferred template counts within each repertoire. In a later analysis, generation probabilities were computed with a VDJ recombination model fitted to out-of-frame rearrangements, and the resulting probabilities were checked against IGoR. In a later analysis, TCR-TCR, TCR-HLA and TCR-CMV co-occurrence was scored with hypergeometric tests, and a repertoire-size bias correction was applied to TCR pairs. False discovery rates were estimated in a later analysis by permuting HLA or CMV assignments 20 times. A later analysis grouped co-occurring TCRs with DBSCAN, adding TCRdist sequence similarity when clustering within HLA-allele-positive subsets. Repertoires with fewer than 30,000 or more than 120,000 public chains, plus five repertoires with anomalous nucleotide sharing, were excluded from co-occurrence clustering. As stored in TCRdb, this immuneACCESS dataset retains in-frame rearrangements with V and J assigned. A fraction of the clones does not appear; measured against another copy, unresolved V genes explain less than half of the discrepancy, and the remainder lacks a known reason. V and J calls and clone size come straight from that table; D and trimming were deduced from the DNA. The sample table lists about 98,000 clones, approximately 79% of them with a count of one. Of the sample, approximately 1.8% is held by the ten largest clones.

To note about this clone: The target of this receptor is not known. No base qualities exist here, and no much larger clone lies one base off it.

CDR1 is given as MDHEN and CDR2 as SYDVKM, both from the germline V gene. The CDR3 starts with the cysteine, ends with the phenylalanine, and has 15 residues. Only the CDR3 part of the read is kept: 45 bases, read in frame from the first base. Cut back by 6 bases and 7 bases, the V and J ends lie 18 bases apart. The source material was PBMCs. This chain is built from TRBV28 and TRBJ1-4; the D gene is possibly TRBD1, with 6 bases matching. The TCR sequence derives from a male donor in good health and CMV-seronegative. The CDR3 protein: CASSQFGQPSEKLFF. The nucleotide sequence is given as TGTGCCAGCAGCCAATTTGGACAGCCCTCTGAAAAACTGTTTTTT.